These 9 T cell receptor beta chains were sequenced from one sample in a study of neoadjuvant anti-PD-1 for oral cavity cancer. Libraries were prepared by immunoSEQ multiplex PCR; TCRdb keeps only in-frame clonotypes and omits some of them. This table has roughly 67,000 clones, 83% appearing once. This sample comprised PBMCs, obtained before nivolumab (anti-PD-1) treatment. Receptors were obtained from a person aged 40 to 85 with oral cavity squamous cell carcinoma.

This chain joins TRBV10-3 and TRBJ1-3; D unresolved. The V and J ends lost 8 bases and 4 bases respectively, with 9 bases between them. Germline CDR1 ENHRY, CDR2 SYGVKD. The CDR3 consists of 12 residues. The CDR3 coding sequence is TGTGCCATCGCCCCAGACGGAAACACCATATATTTT. Protein product: CAIAPDGNTIYF.

This clone was seen once. The V gene is TRBV18, the J gene TRBJ1-4, with D possibly matching TRBD1 (5 bases). The CDR3 sequence is 14 residues long. Looked up from germline, CDR1 is KGHSH and CDR2 is LQKENI. Trimming cost V 3 bases and J 8 bases, with 13 bases left between them. In DNA, the CDR3 is TGTGCCAGCTCACCCCCGGGACGGGGAGAAAAACTGTTTTTT. Translating it yields CASSPPGRGEKLFF.

The chain recombines TRBV5-1 with TRBJ2-2, with D perhaps matching TRBD2 (5 bases). V was pared by 7 bases and J by 4 bases, with 20 bases between. This CDR3 spans 16 amino acids. Germline values: CDR1 SGHRS, CDR2 YFSETQ. The CDR3 DNA sequence: TGCGCCAGCTCTGTCGGCGGGCGTGATTTCACCGGGGAGCTGTTTTTT. Translated, it gives CASSVGGRDFTGELFF.

The J gene is TRBJ2-1, the V gene TRBV6-6; 11 bases are a match to TRBD1. The CDR3 spans 14 residues. V gave up 6 bases and J gave up 6 bases; unmatched junction bases: 4. CDR1 is MNHNY, CDR2 SVGAGI, per germline (reference sequence). CDR3 coding DNA: TGTGCCAGCAGAACTGGGACAGGGGGCAATGAGCAGTTCTTC. This encodes CASRTGTGGNEQFF.

This clone came up once. The chain employs TRBV6-5 and TRBJ1-3; D is uncertain. CDR3 length: 14 residues. V was shortened by 2 bases and J by 2 bases, with 7 bases between the two germline ends. Germline V gene sequence: CDR1 MNHEY, CDR2 SVGAGI. CDR3 loop: CASSYSYTGNTIYF. DNA for the CDR3: TGTGCCAGCAGTTACAGTTATACTGGAAACACCATATATTTT.

The rearrangement links TRBV4-1 to TRBJ2-1, with 9 bases lining up with TRBD2. Germline V gene lookup returns CDR1 MGHRA and CDR2 YSYEKL. The CDR3 length is 14 residues. V gave up 1 base and J gave up 5 bases; unmatched junction bases: 0. CDR3 coding DNA: TGCGCCAGCAGCCAAGCTAGCGGGAACAATGAGCAGTTCTTC. Protein: CASSQASGNNEQFF.

This clone was detected only a few times. The chain recombines TRBV9 with TRBJ1-5, with D tentatively TRBD1 (5 bases). The CDR3 spans 15 residues. Trimming removed 4 bases at V and 2 bases at J, with 13 bases between. Per germline, CDR1 SGDLS and CDR2 YYNGEE. CDR3: CASSLEGQGNQPQHF. CDR3 in DNA: TGTGCCAGCAGCTTGGAGGGGCAGGGCAATCAGCCCCAGCATTTT.

The rearrangement uses TRBV10-2 and TRBJ1-5; 9 bases agree with TRBD1. This CDR3 region has 15 residues. The germline V gene has CDR1 WSHSY and CDR2 SAAADI. Trimming cost V 4 bases and J 6 bases; bases outside gene matches: 7. The CDR3 sequence is CASSAGTGLGQPQHF. CDR3 sequence (DNA): TGCGCCAGCAGTGCCGGGACAGGGTTAGGTCAGCCCCAGCATTTT.

The V call is TRBV19, the J call TRBJ1-3; no reliable D call. Trimming shortened V by 7 bases and J by 3 bases, and 19 bases separated the two germline ends. The CDR3 is made up of 16 amino acids. Germline CDR1 and CDR2: LNHDA and SQIVND (reference sequence). CDR3 DNA sequence: TGTGCCAGTAAGAACCCCTGGAGGCTGGGTGGAAACACCATATATTTT. Protein sequence: CASKNPWRLGGNTIYF.